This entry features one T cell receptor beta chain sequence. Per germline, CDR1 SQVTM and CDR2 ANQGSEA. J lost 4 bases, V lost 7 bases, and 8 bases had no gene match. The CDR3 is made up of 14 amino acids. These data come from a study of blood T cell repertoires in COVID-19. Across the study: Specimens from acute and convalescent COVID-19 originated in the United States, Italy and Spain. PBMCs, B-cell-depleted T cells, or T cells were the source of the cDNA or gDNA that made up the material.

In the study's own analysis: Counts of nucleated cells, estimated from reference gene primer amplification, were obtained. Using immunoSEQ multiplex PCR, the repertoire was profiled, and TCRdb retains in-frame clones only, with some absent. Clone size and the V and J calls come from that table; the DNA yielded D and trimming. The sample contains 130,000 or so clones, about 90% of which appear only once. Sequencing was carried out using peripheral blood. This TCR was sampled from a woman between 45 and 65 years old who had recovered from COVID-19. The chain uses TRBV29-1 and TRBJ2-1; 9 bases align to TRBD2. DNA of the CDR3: TGCAGCGCCAAGCGGGGGGACTTATACAATGAGCAGTTCTTC. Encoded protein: CSAKRGDLYNEQFF.